This T cell receptor (beta chain) was recorded in a study of cytomegalovirus exposure and HLA in healthy donors. Study outcomes and limitations: Later on, a genetic analysis was performed. It linked a missense variant in DCLRE1C with V- and J-gene trimming of TCR beta. Fewer N-insertions than the approximately 700-donor mean were reportedly shown by an Asian-associated ancestry cluster in a later analysis. In a later analysis, at a false discovery rate of 0.05, approximately 16,000 TCR beta sequences were associated with HLA alleles.

Germline values: CDR1 SGHTA, CDR2 FQGTGA. Losses at the gene ends were 5 bases for V and 8 bases for J; bases not matched to a gene: 8. The CDR3 runs 13 residues. Concerning this clone: The target antigen is unknown.

The PCR made use of 60 Vbeta and 13 Jbeta primers. The protocol was immunoSEQ multiplex PCR, while the TCRdb copy is restricted to in-frame clones and leaves out a portion. This specimen shows some 110,000 clones; the ten leading clones hold roughly 3.7%. The clonotype originates from a man younger than 45 in good health and CMV-seronegative. This rearrangement joins TRBV7-3 to TRBJ1-2; TRBD1 aligns across 7 bases. The material sequenced was PBMCs. The CDR3 spells CASSPDRARGYTF. The CDR3 DNA is TGTGCCAGCAGCCCAGACAGGGCTCGCGGCTACACCTTC.